The 14 T cell receptor beta chains below all came from one sample that was sequenced in a study of blood T cells in healthy people across ages. Combining a sample-barcoded 5' primer with a J-beta primer mix, a second PCR ran for roughly 7 to 12 cycles. MiXCR, applied by TCRdb to the 5' RACE reads, yields one record per CDR3 protein. This table holds just under 750,000 distinct CDR3 sequences, about a fifth found once. Sequenced input: blood. The receptors stem from a man between 65 and 80 years old in good health.

The chain couples TRBV5-1 to TRBJ1-1; the D is unclear. CDR3 length: 14 amino acids. The germline V gene has CDR1 SGHRS and CDR2 YFSETQ. With 4 bases removed from V and 2 bases from J, the gap between germline ends came to 12 bases. CDR3: CASSPGNPNTEAFF. The CDR3, as DNA: TGCGCCAGCAGCCCCGGGAACCCTAACACTGAAGCTTTCTTT.

The V and J genes are TRBV2 and TRBJ2-1; 11 positions match TRBD2. The CDR3 totals 14 residues. The ends lost 3 bases at V and 7 bases at J; junction bases unmatched: 2. Germline CDR1 is SNHLY and CDR2 is FYNNEI. CDR3 sequence (DNA): TGTGCCAGCAGTGACCCTAGCGGGAGGAATGAGCAGTTCTTC. Translating it yields CASSDPSGRNEQFF.

A few counts support this clonotype. The genes are TRBV20-1 and TRBJ1-5; no firm D call. The V gene lost 3 bases and the J gene lost 3 bases, with 12 bases spanning the gap. Germline CDR1 is DFQATT and CDR2 is SNEGSKA (reference sequence). The CDR3 covers 14 residues. The CDR3 DNA reads TGCAGTGCTAGTTCTGACATGGTCAATCAGCCCCAGCATTTT. This gives the protein CSASSDMVNQPQHF.

This clonotype was counted at least ten times. The chain recombines TRBV12-3 or TRBV12-4 with TRBJ1-1; 8 nucleotides agree with TRBD1. This CDR3 region has 12 residues. The V and J ends lost 5 bases and 6 bases, in that order; junction bases with no gene match: 2. The CDR3 nucleotides are TGTGCCAGCAGTCCGACAGGGGCTGAAGCTTTCTTT. It encodes CASSPTGAEAFF.

The J gene is TRBJ2-3, the V gene TRBV29-1; 10 bases are a match to TRBD2. Per the germline V gene, CDR1 is SQVTM and CDR2 is ANQGSEA. V was clipped by 7 bases and J by 6 bases; unmatched bases: 7. This CDR3 has 13 amino acids. The CDR3 DNA reads TGCAGCGCCCTAGCGGGGGCTCTTGATACGCAGTATTTT. It is translated as CSALAGALDTQYF.

The V call is TRBV6-1, the J call TRBJ2-7; D remains ambiguous. The CDR3 spans 13 residues. From germline, CDR1 is MNHNS and CDR2 SASEGT. V lost 2 bases, J lost 3 bases, and 8 bases lay in between. CDR3 DNA: TGTGCCAGCAGTGAATCACCCTACTACGAGCAGTACGTC. Amino acids: CASSESPYYEQYV.

This sequence joins TRBV20-1 and TRBJ2-5, with 9 nucleotides matching TRBD2. Near its end, the DNA agrees better with TRBJ2-1, so the J call may be wrong. In germline, CDR1 is DFQATT, CDR2 SNEGSKA (reference sequence). CDR3 length: 14 amino acids. CDR3 DNA: TGCAGTGCTAGAACAGCGGGAGGTTTAAATGAGCAGTTCTTC. This encodes CSARTAGGLNEQFF.

This clonotype was detected only a few times. For the CDR3, the DNA is TGTGCCAGCAGACGGACAGGGGAGTTAGAGACCCAGTACTTC. The encoded protein is CASRRTGELETQYF. V is TRBV6-5 and J is TRBJ2-5; 9 nucleotides line up with TRBD1. Germline V gene lookup returns CDR1 MNHEY and CDR2 SVGAGI. The trim removed 6 bases at V and 4 bases at J, leaving 6 bases unmatched. The CDR3 is 14 residues long.

This clonotype was picked up a small number of times. This sequence joins TRBV10-3 and TRBJ1-3; tentative D call: TRBD1 (5 bases). CDR3 length: 13 residues. The germline V gene encodes CDR1 ENHRY and CDR2 SYGVKD. V was shortened by 10 bases and J by 2 bases, with 12 bases between the two germline ends. This chain's CDR3 is CATGTATGNTIYF. CDR3 coding DNA: TGTGCCACCGGGACCGCTACTGGAAACACCATATATTTT.

The rearrangement joins TRBV7-9 to TRBJ1-2; TRBD1 matches 10 bases. Germline V gene sequence: CDR1 SEHNR, CDR2 FQNEAQ (reference sequence). The CDR3 sequence is 16 residues long. Trimming took 1 base from V and 6 from J; bases not matched to a gene: 8. The CDR3 nucleotides are TGTGCCAGCAGCTTAGGCCGGGACAGGGGATACAATGGCTACACCTTC. It is translated as CASSLGRDRGYNGYTF. The variable domain in full, with the rest retrieved from reference TRBV7-9 and TRBJ1-2, is DTGVSQNPRHKITKRGQNVTFRCDPISEHNRLYWYRQTLGQGPEFLTYFQNEAQLEKSRLLSDRFSAERPKGSFSTLEIQRTEQGDSAMYLCASSLGRDRGYNGYTFGSGTRLTVV.

Concerning this clonotype: This CDR3 is missing its conserved last phenylalanine or tryptophan, likely due to a read error. The rearrangement links TRBV14 to TRBJ1-3; the D is unclear. This CDR3 region has 16 residues. Germline V gene data show CDR1 as SGHDN and CDR2 as FVKESK. The ends were cut back, 4 bases at V and 0 bases at J, with 13 bases in the middle. CDR3 nucleotide sequence: TGTGCCAGCAGCCGGATAACAGCAAGCTCTGGAAACACCATATATTCT. This sequence encodes CASSRITASSGNTIYS.

This clonotype came up many times. The rearrangement uses TRBV7-9 and TRBJ2-1, with TRBD1 as a possible D gene (5 bases). The V end was cut by 2 bases, the J end by 2 bases, with 10 bases between. Germline lookup yields CDR1 SEHNR and CDR2 FQNEAQ (reference sequence). The length of the CDR3 is 15 residues. The CDR3 DNA reads TGTGCCAGCAGCTTACCAGGGTGGGCCTACAATGAGCAGTTCTTC. This translates into CASSLPGWAYNEQFF.

The rearrangement joins TRBV30 to TRBJ2-4, with D unresolved. Germline values: CDR1 GTSNPN, CDR2 SVGIG (reference sequence). This CDR3 comprises 12 residues. V lost 1 base and J lost 4, with 5 bases in between. The CDR3 DNA reads TGTGCCTGGAGTGAAGGGAAAAACATTCAGTACTTC. The encoded protein is CAWSEGKNIQYF.

The chain joins TRBV20-1 to TRBJ2-7, with D possibly matching TRBD2 (6 bases). CDR3 length: 16 amino acids. V was trimmed by 0 bases and J by 2 bases, leaving 17 bases between them. Per germline, CDR1 DFQATT and CDR2 SNEGSKA (reference sequence). Here the CDR3 reads CSARDRRRGPAYEQYF. The CDR3 nucleotides read TGCAGTGCTAGAGATCGGAGGCGGGGTCCGGCCTACGAGCAGTACTTC.